The T cell receptor beta chain described here comes from a study of blood T cell repertoires in COVID-19. Study-wide context: From T cells, B-cell-depleted T cells, or PBMCs came the material, which was cDNA or gDNA.

Per the original data handling: Amplifying reference gene primers gave estimates of nucleated cell counts. Sequencing was performed with immunoSEQ multiplex PCR; in TCRdb, only in-frame clones are kept and a portion is missing. V, J and clone size are taken as reported in that table, and D and trimming were inferred from the DNA itself. The sample holds roughly 200,000 clones, 75% to 90% seen once. Looked up from germline, CDR1 is SGHKS and CDR2 is YYEKEE (reference sequence). This CDR3 spans 13 amino acids. Trimming removed 4 bases from V and 4 bases from J; junction bases left unmatched: 3. Participant ages covered about 18 to 100 years across about 22 US areas. Allocation to cohorts depended on clinical history reported by the participants.

The rearrangement uses TRBV5-5 and TRBJ2-7; 9 positions agree with TRBD1. The material sequenced was PBMCs or T cells enriched from blood (not recorded which). The origin of this receptor is a woman aged 35 to 49 with acute COVID-19. The CDR3 protein is CASSPTGGYEQYF. In DNA form, the CDR3 reads TGTGCCAGCAGCCCGACAGGGGGTTACGAGCAGTACTTC.